Listed here are 7 T cell receptor beta chains from one sample, sequenced in a study of cytomegalovirus exposure and HLA in healthy donors. The PCR employed 60 Vbeta primers together with 13 Jbeta primers. Repertoires were generated with immunoSEQ multiplex PCR, while TCRdb's copy carries only in-frame clones and drops some. The profile covers fewer than 180,000 clones, with 75% to 85% appearing a single time and roughly 6.8% taken by the ten largest. Material for sequencing was PBMCs. Every receptor here comes from a man aged 50 or older in good health and CMV-seropositive.

The chain has TRBV5-5 and TRBJ2-5, with D unresolved. This CDR3 comprises 13 residues. Looked up from germline, CDR1 is SGHKS and CDR2 is YYEKEE (reference sequence). V was clipped by 3 bases and J by 9 bases, with 15 bases between them. The CDR3 DNA reads as TGTGCCAGCAGCTCAGATGACTGGAGATCCCAGTACTTC. Encoded protein: CASSSDDWRSQYF.

The table lists this clone with a count of one. The V gene is TRBV2, the J gene TRBJ1-1; no reliable D call. V lost 5 bases and J lost 3, with 22 bases in between. The CDR3 is 17 amino acids. Germline V gene lookup returns CDR1 SNHLY and CDR2 FYNNEI. CDR3 nucleotide sequence: TGTGCCAGCAGTAAGATCTCCCTCCCGCGATTCGACACTGAAGCTTTCTTT. Translation gives CASSKISLPRFDTEAFF.

The V gene is TRBV6-5, the J gene TRBJ2-7, with 7 bases aligning to TRBD2. The CDR3 consists of 14 residues. CDR1 is MNHEY, CDR2 SVGAGI, per germline. V gave up 4 bases and J gave up 1 base; unmatched junction bases: 4. For the CDR3, the DNA is TGTGCCAGCAGTTCTAGCGGAGCTTCCTACGAGCAGTACTTC. It translates to CASSSSGASYEQYF.

The V call is TRBV19, the J call TRBJ1-5, with no clear D. Germline CDR1 LNHDA, CDR2 SQIVND (reference sequence). Trimming took off 3 bases at V and 6 bases at J, with 9 bases between the two ends. The CDR3 length is 13 residues. CDR3 loop: CASSIEGGQPQHF. The CDR3 nucleotides read TGTGCCAGTAGTATTGAGGGCGGTCAGCCCCAGCATTTT.

The chain employs TRBV7-9 and TRBJ2-7, with a possible D match to TRBD2 (5 bases). Germline V gene data show CDR1 as SEHNR and CDR2 as FQNEAQ (reference sequence). The CDR3 length is 12 residues. The V and J ends lost 1 base and 5 bases respectively, with 6 bases between them. CDR3 loop: CASSLERDEQYF. The CDR3 nucleotides read TGTGCCAGCAGCTTAGAGAGGGACGAGCAGTACTTC.

CDR3 amino acids: CASSLGAYVYNEQFF. The CDR3 coding sequence is TGCGCCAGCAGCTTGGGGGCCTACGTCTACAATGAGCAGTTCTTC. The V gene is TRBV5-1, the J gene TRBJ2-1; D gene ambiguous. V was trimmed by 0 bases and J by 3 bases, leaving 10 bases between them. The CDR3 consists of 15 residues. Germline CDR1 and CDR2: SGHRS and YFSETQ.

The CDR3 bases are TGTGCCAGCAGCCGGACAGGGAATTATGGCTACACCTTC. It specifies CASSRTGNYGYTF. The chain carries TRBV14 and TRBJ1-2, with 8 nucleotides matching TRBD1. Germline V gene data show CDR1 as SGHDN and CDR2 as FVKESK. This CDR3 spans 13 amino acids. Trimming removed 4 bases from V and 5 bases from J; junction bases left unmatched: 3.